This T cell receptor beta chain is drawn from a study of Ad26.COV2.S vaccination and SARS-CoV-2 variants. The treatment denotes: some 20 received Ad26.COV2.S at low or high dose, single or two shots; 5 received placebo; per-sample allocation not given. All samples were drawn on day 63, counting from the first vaccine or placebo injection. The repertoire was sequenced with immunoSEQ multiplex PCR; TCRdb's copy has only in-frame clones and lacks some. The sample lists around 320,000 clones, around four fifths seen once, with 2% to 2.5% in the top ten. The CDR3 is 13 amino acids. V lost 8 bases to trimming and J lost 0 bases, with 10 bases between them. Germline CDR1 MDHEN, CDR2 SYDVKM.

Material: peripheral blood, obtained in a trial of Ad26.COV2.S vaccine versus placebo. The chain links TRBV28 to TRBJ1-2; D remains ambiguous. This sequence originates from a person aged 18-65 years who received the Ad26.COV2.S COVID-19 vaccine or a placebo. The DNA of the CDR3 is TGTGCCAGCGGAGCGGCTACTAACTATGGCTACACCTTC. Its translation: CASGAATNYGYTF.